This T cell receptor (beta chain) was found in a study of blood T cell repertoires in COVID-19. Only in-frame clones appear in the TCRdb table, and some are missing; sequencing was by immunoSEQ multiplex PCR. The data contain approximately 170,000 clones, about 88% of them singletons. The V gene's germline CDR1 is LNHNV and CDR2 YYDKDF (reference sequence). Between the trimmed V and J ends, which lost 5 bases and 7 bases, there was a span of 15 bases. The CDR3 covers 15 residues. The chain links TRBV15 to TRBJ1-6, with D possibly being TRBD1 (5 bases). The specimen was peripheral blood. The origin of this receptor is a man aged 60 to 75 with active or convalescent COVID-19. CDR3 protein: CATSALRQKNSPLHF. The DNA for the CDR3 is TGTGCCACCAGCGCGTTGAGACAGAAAAATTCACCCCTCCACTTT.